This T cell receptor beta chain was sequenced for a study of Tregs in tolerant kidney transplant recipients. Regarding the study as a whole: The small number of patients limits these findings pending further validation.

Germline-derived CDR1 and CDR2 are LGHNA and YSLEER. Losses at the gene ends were 0 bases for V and 10 bases for J; bases not matched to a gene: 5. The CDR3 covers 16 residues. Clones were sequenced by immunoSEQ multiplex PCR, and TCRdb holds only the in-frame ones, with some missing. The sample has around 70,000 clones; more than 90% are singletons. Points on this clone: Its matching antigen is unknown.

The TCR was taken from a human donor who received a combined kidney and bone marrow transplant. The V gene is TRBV4-3, the J gene TRBJ2-1, with 14 bases that match TRBD2. Sample: CD8+ T cells from blood, taken before the transplant. The CDR3 protein is CASSQDRGLAGGEQFF. DNA of the CDR3: TGCGCCAGCAGCCAAGATCGTGGACTAGCGGGAGGCGAGCAGTTCTTC.